The sequence of this T cell receptor beta chain was determined in a study of shared clonotypes between healthy human individuals. Clones were sequenced by immunoSEQ multiplex PCR, and TCRdb holds only the in-frame ones, with some missing. The data contain 2,500,000 or so clones, roughly 93% of them singletons. With V trimmed by 4 bases and J by 2 bases, 5 bases remained unmatched. The germline V gene has CDR1 SQVTM and CDR2 ANQGSEA. This CDR3 contains 14 residues. The sequenced sample consisted of naive CD4+ T cells from PBMCs. Indicated subset: CD45RA+ positively selected. The clonotype was recovered from a man aged 18 to 35 in good health. Some clones in this sample may be carry-over from other donors' samples. The V gene is TRBV29-1, the J gene TRBJ1-1, with 9 bases fitting TRBD1. Here the CDR3 reads CSVAVTGGNTEAFF. CDR3 nucleotide sequence: TGCAGCGTTGCGGTTACAGGGGGCAACACTGAAGCTTTCTTT.